Below, 20 T cell receptor beta chains from the same sample are listed, as sequenced in a study of T cell clonality in common variable immunodeficiency. General study results and limits: In common variable immunodeficiency, TCR beta chains reportedly carried fewer deletions and N-nucleotide insertions.

No cognate antigen is known for these TCRs. Libraries were prepared by immunoSEQ multiplex PCR; TCRdb keeps only in-frame clonotypes and omits some of them. In all, the sample yields roughly 15,000 clones. The sequencing input was peripheral blood mononuclear cells. Every receptor here comes from a human donor with common variable immunodeficiency.

The part of the CDR3 DNA that was read is TGTGCCAGCAAGACAGGGTCTGCTGGC. Its protein is CASKTGSAG. The complete CDR3 protein is CASKTGSAGYTF. The chain uses TRBV2 and TRBJ1-2; TRBD1 agrees at 7 bases. The read terminates 3 residues ahead of where the CDR3 ends, so the germline J gene completes it. The trim removed 7 bases at V and 7 bases at J, leaving 6 bases unmatched. From germline, CDR1 is SNHLY and CDR2 FYNNEI. This CDR3 contains 12 residues. Using reference TRBV2 and TRBJ1-2 for the parts outside the CDR3, the full variable domain is EPEVTQTPSHQVTQMGQEVILRCVPISNHLYFYWYRQILGQKVEFLVSFYNNEISEKSEIFDDQFSVERPDGSNFTLKIRSTKLEDSAMYFCASKTGSAGYTFGSGTRLTVV.

As for this clone: The read terminates 3 residues before the CDR3 end, so the remaining end is supplied by the germline J gene. This rearrangement joins TRBV7-8 to TRBJ1-2, with D possibly TRBD1 on 5 matching bases. Trimming shortened V by 5 bases and J by 1 base, and 11 bases separated the two germline ends. This CDR3 is built from 14 residues. In germline, CDR1 is SGHVS, CDR2 FQNEAQ. Partial CDR3 DNA: TGTGCCAGCAGCCTGACCGACAGTAACTATGGC. Translating it yields CASSLTDSNYG. The complete CDR3 sequence is CASSLTDSNYGYTF. Complete variable domain (other parts from reference TRBV7-8 and TRBJ1-2): GAGVSQSPRYKVAKRGQDVALRCDPISGHVSLFWYQQALGQGPEFLTYFQNEAQLDKSGLPSDRFFAERPEGSVSTLKIQRTQQEDSAVYLCASSLTDSNYGYTFGSGTRLTVV.

With respect to this clone: The sequence runs out 3 residues before the end of the CDR3; the remainder is reconstructed from the germline J gene. V and J are TRBV19 and TRBJ1-2, with 7 bases matching TRBD1. CDR3 length equals 14 residues. Trimming at V came to 5 bases and at J to 7 bases, leaving 10 bases not matched to a gene. The V gene's germline CDR1 is LNHDA and CDR2 SQIVND (reference sequence). CDR3 amino acids: CASSSLAGQFGYTF. The sequenced part of the CDR3 DNA is TGTGCCAGTAGTTCTCTTGCGGGACAGTTTGGC.

Frequency places this clone as medium-sized (0.01 to 0.1%). The read terminates 3 residues ahead of where the CDR3 ends, so the germline J gene completes it. The chain is built from TRBV14 and TRBJ2-2; 9 bases fit TRBD1. The CDR3 runs to 14 residues. Germline V gene data show CDR1 as SGHDN and CDR2 as FVKESK. CDR3 loop: CASSQAGTGHSLFF. The DNA read from the CDR3 is TGTGCCAGCAGCCAAGCTGGGACAGGGCACTCG.

Regarding this clone: With the read ending 3 residues before the CDR3 end, the germline J gene is used to fill in that end. V gene TRBV2 combines with J gene TRBJ2-1; no reliable D call. Per germline, CDR1 SNHLY and CDR2 FYNNEI. This CDR3 has 13 amino acids. Trimming shortened V by 2 bases and J by 8 bases, and 10 bases separated the two germline ends. The CDR3 sequence: CASSERETHEQFF. The CDR3 DNA, read in part, is TGTGCCAGCAGTGAACGCGAGACTCATGAG.

Regarding this clone: The read finishes 3 residues shy of the CDR3 end, and the germline J gene is used to complete it. The J gene is TRBJ2-5, the V gene TRBV7-2, with a tentative D call TRBD2 (6 bases). Trimming removed 3 bases from V and 2 bases from J, with 10 bases in between. The CDR3 is 14 residues long. Germline assignment: CDR1 SGHTA and CDR2 FQGNSA. CDR3 DNA (partial): TGTGCCAGCAGCTTTGGGCTAGCGCAAGAGACC. It translates to CASSFGLAQET. The whole CDR3 is CASSFGLAQETQYF.

With respect to this clone: The read halts 3 residues ahead of the CDR3 end, with the missing end drawn from the germline J gene. V is TRBV30 and J is TRBJ1-6, with TRBD1 as a possible D gene (6 bases). Germline V gene sequence: CDR1 GTSNPN, CDR2 SVGIG (reference sequence). Deletions cut 6 bases from V and 10 bases from J, with 16 bases between. The CDR3 spans 13 residues. Incomplete CDR3 DNA: TGTGCCTGCCCTAGGGGGTTGAGGTCACCC. As protein: CACPRGLRSP. The whole CDR3 region reads CACPRGLRSPLHF.

Notes on this clone: The CDR3 extends 3 residues past the end of the read, so its final part is completed from the germline J gene. The J gene is TRBJ1-2, the V gene TRBV2; 8 positions match TRBD1. Germline V gives CDR1 SNHLY, CDR2 FYNNEI. This CDR3 is 15 amino acids long. Partial CDR3 DNA: TGTGCCAGCAGTACCCGACAGGGGACGGGAAGAGGC. It codes for CASSTRQGTGRG. In full, the CDR3 is CASSTRQGTGRGYTF.

About this clone itself: The CDR3 extends 3 residues past the end of the read, so its final part is completed from the germline J gene. This rearrangement joins TRBV5-4 to TRBJ2-5, with 8 nucleotides matching TRBD2. This CDR3 is 15 amino acids long. The V segment lost 1 base and the J segment 3 bases; nucleotides outside the gene matches: 5. The V gene's germline CDR1 is SGHNT and CDR2 YYREEE (reference sequence). The CDR3 is CASSLRLAGEETQYF. The CDR3 DNA, read in part, is TGTGCCAGCAGCTTGCGGCTAGCGGGCGAAGAGACC.

Of note for this clone: The read ends 3 residues shy of where the CDR3 ends; the end is completed using the germline J gene. The rearrangement joins TRBV18 to TRBJ1-5; a possible D gene is TRBD1 (6 bases). CDR1 and CDR2 from the germline V gene are KGHSH and LQKENI. V was shortened by 0 bases and J by 0 bases, with 9 bases between the two germline ends. The CDR3 totals 16 residues. Incomplete CDR3 DNA: TGTGCCAGCTCACCACCACCAGGGGATAGCAATCAGCCC. It encodes CASSPPPGDSNQP. The CDR3 reads in full as CASSPPPGDSNQPQHF.

Note on this clone: The read ends 3 residues early relative to the CDR3; the germline J gene fills the gap. The chain links TRBV20-1 to TRBJ1-1, with D possibly TRBD1 on 6 matching bases. The germline V gene encodes CDR1 DFQATT and CDR2 SNEGSKA (reference sequence). The V end lost 6 bases, the J end lost 5 bases, and 22 bases lay between the germline ends. This CDR3 comprises 15 residues. CDR3 DNA, as far as it was read: TGCAGTGCCTTAGGAGGGGGAGAAGAAGGGACTGAA. Translating it yields CSALGGGEEGTE. From start to end, the CDR3 is CSALGGGEEGTEAFF.

In the case of this clone: Coverage ceases 3 residues before the CDR3 finishes, and the germline J gene fills in the end. The chain recombines TRBV5-1 with TRBJ2-5; no clear D gene. The V and J ends lost 2 bases and 2 bases respectively, with 13 bases between them. CDR1 is SGHRS and CDR2 is YFSETQ in the germline V gene. The CDR3 contains 15 residues. Partial CDR3 DNA: TGCGCCAGCAGCTTCCTCCTTAGGGTACAAGAGACC. Translated, it gives CASSFLLRVQET. The whole CDR3 is CASSFLLRVQETQYF.

Worth noting for this clone: The read finishes 3 residues shy of the CDR3 end, and the germline J gene is used to complete it. The chain uses TRBV20-1 and TRBJ1-6; D not certain. Germline V lookup: CDR1 DFQATT, CDR2 SNEGSKA (reference sequence). The V and J ends lost 1 base and 4 bases respectively, with 11 bases between them. This CDR3 has 15 amino acids. CDR3 loop: CSARVQSEYNSPLHF. CDR3 DNA, as far as it was read: TGCAGTGCTAGAGTCCAGTCCGAGTATAATTCACCC.

A word on this clone: The read comes to an end 3 residues before the CDR3 does, leaving the germline J gene to fill in the end. J is TRBJ2-7 and V is TRBV6-2 or TRBV6-3; 8 nucleotides match TRBD1. Germline loops: CDR1 MNHEY, CDR2 SVGEGT. The CDR3 consists of 14 residues. V was clipped by 3 bases and J by 6 bases; unmatched bases: 7. The CDR3 bases that were read are TGTGCCAGCAGTTATGGGACAGGTCTCTCCGAG. This sequence encodes CASSYGTGLSE. The whole CDR3 is CASSYGTGLSEQYF.

Details on this clone: The sequence runs out 3 residues before the end of the CDR3; the remainder is reconstructed from the germline J gene. The V call is TRBV5-4, the J call TRBJ1-2, with TRBD1 matching 10 bases. V lost 0 bases and J lost 5; bases outside the gene matches: 4. Per the germline V gene, CDR1 is SGHNT and CDR2 is YYREEE (reference sequence). This CDR3 region has 15 residues. The CDR3 bases that were read are TGTGCCAGCAGCTTGGCCCGACAGGGGGCTTATGGC. It codes for CASSLARQGAYG. The whole CDR3 is CASSLARQGAYGYTF.

Comments on this clone: The CDR3 end lies 3 residues beyond the end of the read and is filled in from the germline J gene. The chain carries TRBV19 and TRBJ2-3; 7 positions match TRBD1. The CDR3 sequence is 15 residues long. Trimming took 11 bases from V and 8 from J; bases not matched to a gene: 19. Germline values: CDR1 LNHDA, CDR2 SQIVND (reference sequence). This CDR3 is CAGDQNRGPIGTQYF. The sequenced CDR3 bases are TGTGCCGGAGACCAAAACAGGGGTCCTATAGGTACG.

To note about this clone: The CDR3 end lies 3 residues beyond the end of the read and is filled in from the germline J gene. The rearrangement links TRBV20-1 to TRBJ2-3; 10 nucleotides align to TRBD2. The junction had 4 bases not matched to a gene; V was cut back by 3 bases and J by 1 base. CDR3 length: 15 residues. CDR1 and CDR2 from the germline V gene are DFQATT and SNEGSKA (reference sequence). The CDR3 bases that were read are TGCAGTGCTAGGGGGACTAGCGCGCGCACAGATACG. Translation: CSARGTSARTDT. The whole CDR3 protein is CSARGTSARTDTQYF.

With regard to this clone: Read sequence stops 3 residues before the CDR3 end, and the germline J gene provides the missing end. The chain is built from TRBV18 and TRBJ2-4; no reliable D call. Looked up from germline, CDR1 is KGHSH and CDR2 is LQKENI. V dropped 2 bases and J dropped 6 bases, with 17 bases sitting between them. The CDR3 has 16 residues. CDR3 DNA, as far as it was read: TGTGCCAGCTCACCAGAAACAGTCATTAGTGGAAACATT. This gives the protein CASSPETVISGNI. The entire CDR3 is CASSPETVISGNIQYF.

On this clone: Sequencing ends 3 residues short of the CDR3 end; the germline J gene provides the rest. The V and J genes are TRBV11-2 and TRBJ2-1; D gene unclear. V shed 3 bases and J shed 5 bases, with 11 bases lying between them. Germline V lookup: CDR1 SGHAT, CDR2 FQNNGV. The CDR3 totals 14 residues. CDR3 bases read: TGTGCCAGCAGCTTTAACATGATTGACAATGAG. Protein product: CASSFNMIDNE. The whole CDR3 protein is CASSFNMIDNEQFF.

Worth noting for this clone: The read terminates 3 residues before the CDR3 end, so the remaining end is supplied by the germline J gene. The chain joins TRBV7-3 to TRBJ2-3; 9 bases fit TRBD2. The CDR3 totals 16 residues. Germline V gene data show CDR1 as SGHTA and CDR2 as FQGTGA. With V trimmed by 5 bases and J by 4 bases, 10 bases remained unmatched. CDR3 protein: CASSPIAGDPADTQYF. Incomplete CDR3 DNA: TGTGCCAGCAGCCCAATAGCGGGGGACCCAGCAGATACG. The variable domain in full, completed from reference TRBV7-3 and TRBJ2-3, reads GAGVSQTPSNKVTEKGKYVELRCDPISGHTALYWYRQSLGQGPEFLIYFQGTGAADDSGLPNDRFFAVRPEGSVSTLKIQRTERGDSAVYLCASSPIAGDPADTQYFGPGTRLTVL.